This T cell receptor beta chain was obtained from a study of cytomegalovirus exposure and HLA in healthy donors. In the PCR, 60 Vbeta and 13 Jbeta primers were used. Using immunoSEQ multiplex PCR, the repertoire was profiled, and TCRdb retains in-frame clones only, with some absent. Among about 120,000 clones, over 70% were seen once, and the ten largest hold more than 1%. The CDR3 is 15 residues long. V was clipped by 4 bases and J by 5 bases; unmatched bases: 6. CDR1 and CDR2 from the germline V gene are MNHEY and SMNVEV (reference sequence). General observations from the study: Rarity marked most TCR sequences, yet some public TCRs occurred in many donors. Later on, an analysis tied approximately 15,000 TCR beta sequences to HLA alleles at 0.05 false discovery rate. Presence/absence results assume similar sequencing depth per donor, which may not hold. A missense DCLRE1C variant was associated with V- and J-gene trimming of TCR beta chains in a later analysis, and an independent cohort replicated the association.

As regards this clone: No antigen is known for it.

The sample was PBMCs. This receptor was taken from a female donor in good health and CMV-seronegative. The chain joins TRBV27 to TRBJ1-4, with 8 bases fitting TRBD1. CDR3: CASSSPRGQNEKLFF. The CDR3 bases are TGTGCCAGCAGTTCTCCCAGGGGGCAAAATGAAAAACTGTTTTTT.